The clone carrying this T cell receptor (beta chain) was observed a few times. These data originate in a study of beta chain features in type 1 diabetes. At the level of the study: Healthy donors and patients had similar age, gender and cell yields.

This CDR3 comprises 11 residues. From germline, CDR1 is DFQATT and CDR2 SNEGSKA (reference sequence). V lost 4 bases and J 13 bases, leaving 16 bases between the germline ends. The isolated RNA, all of it, was reverse transcribed, so expressed TCRB transcripts were what got sequenced. Profiled with immunoSEQ multiplex PCR; TCRdb holds only in-frame clones, not every one. Here the sample spans under 450,000 clones, 11% to 15% being singletons. The rearrangement joins TRBV20-1 to TRBJ1-2; D is uncertain. This TCR derives from a young man in good health. Sequencing was performed on naive CD4+ T cells from blood. CDR3 loop: CSATLGRRRTF. The CDR3 nucleotides are TGCAGTGCTACCTTGGGCCGTAGGCGCACCTTC.